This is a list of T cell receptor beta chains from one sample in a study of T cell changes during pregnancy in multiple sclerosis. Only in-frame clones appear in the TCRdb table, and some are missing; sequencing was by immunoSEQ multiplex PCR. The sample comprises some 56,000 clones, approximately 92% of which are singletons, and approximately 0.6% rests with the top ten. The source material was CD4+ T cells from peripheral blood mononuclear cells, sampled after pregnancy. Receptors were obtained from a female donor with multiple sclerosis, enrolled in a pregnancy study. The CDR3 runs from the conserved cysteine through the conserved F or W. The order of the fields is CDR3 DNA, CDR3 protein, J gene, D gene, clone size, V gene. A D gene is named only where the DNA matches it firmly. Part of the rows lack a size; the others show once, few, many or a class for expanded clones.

TGTGCCATCAGTCTGACAGGGCGTAATAGCAATCAGCCCCAGCATTTT | CAISLTGRNSNQPQHF | TRBJ1-5 | TRBD1 | few | TRBV10-3
TGTGCCAGCACCACCCCCCAAGGGACTTACGACTACGAGCAGTACTTC | CASTTPQGTYDYEQYF | TRBJ2-7 | - | - | TRBV7-9
TGTGCCAGCAGCTCTCGGACAGGCCCTAGGGGTGGCTACACCTTC | CASSSRTGPRGGYTF | TRBJ1-2 | TRBD1 | - | TRBV11-2
TGTGCCAGCAGTCCTCAGACAGGGGCGGGCTACACCTTC | CASSPQTGAGYTF | TRBJ1-2 | TRBD1 | once | TRBV27
TGTGCCAGCAGTGGTGGGCTAGCGGGCTCCTACAATGAGCAGTTCTTC | CASSGGLAGSYNEQFF | TRBJ2-1 | TRBD2 | - | TRBV2
TGTGCCAGCAGCTTGGTCCAGGGAGGGTACGAGCAGTACTTC | CASSLVQGGYEQYF | TRBJ2-7 | TRBD2 | once | TRBV5-6
TGTGCCAGCAGTTATTTAGCTTCGAACACCGGGGAGCTGTTTTTT | CASSYLASNTGELFF | TRBJ2-2 | - | once | TRBV6-5
TGTGCCAGCAGAACCAGGGGGACAACTAATGAAAAACTGTTTTTT | CASRTRGTTNEKLFF | TRBJ1-4 | TRBD1 | - | TRBV2
TGCAGCGTTGAAGGGGCAGGGCGGTTGTACTTC | CSVEGAGRLYF | TRBJ2-7 | - | - | TRBV29-1
TGTGCCAGCAGTCGGACAGGGGTCAACTCCTATAATTCACCCCTCCACTTT | CASSRTGVNSYNSPLHF | TRBJ1-6 | TRBD1 | - | TRBV27
TGTGCCAGTAGTCCATTCCATCAGCCCCAGCATTTT | CASSPFHQPQHF | TRBJ1-5 | - | - | TRBV19
TGTGCCAGCAAACCACGGGGTTCCTACGAGCAGTACTTC | CASKPRGSYEQYF | TRBJ2-7 | - | - | TRBV6-5
TGTGCCAGCAGCGTCACAGGGGCGTCATATGGCTACACCTTC | CASSVTGASYGYTF | TRBJ1-2 | TRBD1 | - | TRBV7-3
TGTGCCAGCAGACTAGGACCCCAGGCCGGGGCCAAAAACATTCAGTACTTC | CASRLGPQAGAKNIQYF | TRBJ2-4 | - | - | TRBV7-9
TGCGCCAGCAGCTTGGTCCCCAGGGGGCAGACAGATACGCAGTATTTT | CASSLVPRGQTDTQYF | TRBJ2-3 | TRBD1 | - | TRBV5-1
TGTGCCAGCAGCTTGCCCAGGGGCACTGAAGCTTTCTTT | CASSLPRGTEAFF | TRBJ1-1 | - | - | TRBV7-9
TGCAGCGTTGCGACAGGGAACCATGGCTACACCTTC | CSVATGNHGYTF | TRBJ1-2 | TRBD1 | - | TRBV29-1
TGTGCCAGCAGCTCAATACAACTAGCGGGGGGGCTAGAGACCCAGTACTTC | CASSSIQLAGGLETQYF | TRBJ2-5 | TRBD2 | - | TRBV7-2
TGTGCCGGCCGAACGGGGACTAGCAAGCCGGATGAGCAGTTCTTC | CAGRTGTSKPDEQFF | TRBJ2-1 | TRBD2 | - | TRBV7-9
TGTGCCAGTAGTAGGAGGGACAGGGGGCGTAGCGAGCAGTACTTC | CASSRRDRGRSEQYF | TRBJ2-7 | TRBD1 | - | TRBV19
TGCAGCGTCGGACAGGGTGGCAATTCACCCCTCCACTTT | CSVGQGGNSPLHF | TRBJ1-6 | TRBD1 | once | TRBV29-1
TGTGCCAGCAGTATTACATCGGAGGGTGGCTACACCTTC | CASSITSEGGYTF | TRBJ1-2 | - | - | TRBV6-1
TGTGCCAGCAGCCTAGGGACTAGCGGGGGTACAGATACGCAGTATTTT | CASSLGTSGGTDTQYF | TRBJ2-3 | TRBD2 | once | TRBV6-4
TGTGCCAGCAGCCCCTGGGACAGGGGCTTGAACACTGAAGCTTTCTTT | CASSPWDRGLNTEAFF | TRBJ1-1 | TRBD1 | - | TRBV5-5
TGTGCCAGCAGCCCGAATCCCCGGACAGGGGTAGGGACTGAAGCTTTCTTT | CASSPNPRTGVGTEAFF | TRBJ1-1 | TRBD1 | - | TRBV11-2
TGTGCCAGCAGCTTAAGTACCGGCACAGGTCTCCCCGAGCAGTACTTC | CASSLSTGTGLPEQYF | TRBJ2-7 | - | - | TRBV7-6
TGTGCCAGCACCCTCCTAAGCACTGAAGCTTTCTTT | CASTLLSTEAFF | TRBJ1-1 | - | - | TRBV27
TGTGCTAGCAGCTTAGGGCAGGGACTAACCGGGGAGCTGTTTTTT | CASSLGQGLTGELFF | TRBJ2-2 | TRBD2 | once | TRBV7-7
TGTGCCAGCAGGGACCAAGGGACTGGCAATCAGCCCCAGCATTTT | CASRDQGTGNQPQHF | TRBJ1-5 | - | - | TRBV6-5
TGTGCCACCAGCCGGACAGGGATGTTGAATTCACCCCTCCACTTT | CATSRTGMLNSPLHF | TRBJ1-6 | TRBD1 | - | TRBV15
TGTGCCAGCAGTCGGGACAGGAGGGGCGAAAAACTGTTTTTT | CASSRDRRGEKLFF | TRBJ1-4 | TRBD1 | - | TRBV27
TGTGCCAGCAGCTTTGGCGGGGGAACCAACTATGGCTACACCTTC | CASSFGGGTNYGYTF | TRBJ1-2 | - | - | TRBV5-4
TGTGCCAGCAGCTCGACAGGTGGGAACACTGAAGCTTTCTTT | CASSSTGGNTEAFF | TRBJ1-1 | - | - | TRBV11-2
TGTGCCACCAGCAGACTCGACCGCGGGGGCAGGGGAGATGGCTACACCTTC | CATSRLDRGGRGDGYTF | TRBJ1-2 | - | - | TRBV15
TGCGCCAGCAGCAAGACGGCAGGGGGCACTGAAGCTTTCTTT | CASSKTAGGTEAFF | TRBJ1-1 | TRBD1 | - | TRBV4-3
TGTGCCAGCAGCCAAGCCGGTCGACGAGGGTTCTACTTC | CASSQAGRRGFYF | TRBJ2-7 | - | - | TRBV4-2